The entry that follows covers one T cell receptor (beta chain) sequence. Its antigen remains unknown. Vbeta (60) and Jbeta (13) primers were used in the PCR. Authors' data handling: The authors later counted some 76 million unique TCR beta chains, around 9.9 million of them shared. TCRdb's copy holds only in-frame clones and misses some; the assay was immunoSEQ multiplex PCR. That table furnishes V, J and clone size, whereas the DNA furnished D and trimming. There are about 85,000 clones in the sample; over 75% occur only once, and approximately 2% lies in the top ten. V lost 2 bases, J lost 2 bases, and 10 bases lay in between. Germline V gene sequence: CDR1 MDHEN, CDR2 SYDVKM. The CDR3 loop spans 15 amino acids. These data belong to a study of cytomegalovirus exposure and HLA in healthy donors. Regarding the study as a whole: The sole available immune exposure information was CMV serostatus.

Sequenced: PBMCs. The J gene is TRBJ1-5, the V gene TRBV28; no reliable D call. This TCR was sampled from a boy between 10 and 17 years old in good health and CMV-seronegative. For the CDR3, the DNA is TGTGCCAGCAGTTTAAATCTTGGGCGCAATCAGCCCCAGCATTTT. Its translation is CASSLNLGRNQPQHF. The entire variable domain, with the rest obtained from reference TRBV28 and TRBJ1-5, is as follows: DVKVTQSSRYLVKRTGEKVFLECVQDMDHENMFWYRQDPGLGLRLIYFSYDVKMKEKGDIPEGYSVSREKKERFSLILESASTNQTSMYLCASSLNLGRNQPQHFGDGTRLSIL.